This T cell receptor (beta chain) was captured in a study of cytomegalovirus exposure and HLA in healthy donors. Trimming shortened V by 4 bases and J by 7 bases, and 7 bases separated the two germline ends. Germline loops: CDR1 LNHDA, CDR2 SQIVND (reference sequence). The length of the CDR3 is 12 residues. Study-level results: DRB1 had the most TCR associations and HLA-C the fewest, a later analysis found, with rates varying by HLA locus. Analyzed later, most CMV-associated TCR beta chains appeared HLA-restricted. Versus the approximately 720-donor mean, an Asian-associated ancestry cluster reportedly showed fewer N-insertions in a later analysis. A later analysis linked a missense DCLRE1C variant to TCR beta V- and J-gene trimming.

PCR involved 60 Vbeta and 13 Jbeta primers. Here immunoSEQ multiplex PCR was the method, and the copy in TCRdb shows in-frame clones only, minus some. Across some 28,000 clones, the top ten clones capture roughly 0.76% of the sample. Remarks on this clone: Its cognate antigen is unknown.

V and J are TRBV19 and TRBJ1-4, with a tentative D call TRBD1 (5 bases). The origin of this receptor is a man aged 25 to 40 in good health and CMV-seronegative. The sequenced material came from PBMCs. CDR3 loop: CASSNGGEKLFF. CDR3 nucleotide sequence: TGTGCCAGTAGTAACGGGGGTGAAAAACTGTTTTTT.